The rows below give T cell receptor beta chains drawn from one sample of a study of response to subunit inactivated influenza vaccine. TCRdb recomputed calls from the RT-PCR reads with MiXCR, one row per CDR3 protein. The table lists roughly 190,000 distinct CDR3 sequences, less than 15% of them singletons, with about 29% in the top ten. The same data also contributed to another study, on T cells expressing NK-cell markers.

Sequenced material: CD8+ T cells sorted from PBMCs, taken 11 to 12 days after vaccination. These receptors were obtained from a man aged 50 to 60 who received an inactivated influenza vaccine. Both conserved end residues are part of each CDR3. Fields, in order: clone size, J gene, V gene, D gene, CDR3 protein, CDR3 DNA. D genes are given only for firm matches. Expanded clones get a size class; other rows say once, few or many, or leave the size out.

clone size: -
J gene: TRBJ2-7
V gene: TRBV27
D gene: TRBD1
CDR3 protein: CASSFLRQGAYEQYF
CDR3 DNA: TGTGCCAGCAGTTTCTTGCGCCAGGGGGCCTACGAGCAGTACTTC

clone size: few
J gene: TRBJ2-5
V gene: TRBV27
D gene: TRBD1
CDR3 protein: CASSLWTGGEETQYF
CDR3 DNA: TGTGCCAGCAGTTTATGGACAGGGGGGGAAGAGACCCAGTACTTC

clone size: -
J gene: TRBJ1-5
V gene: TRBV7-2
D gene: TRBD1
CDR3 protein: CASSLQGTVQPQHF
CDR3 DNA: TGTGCCAGCAGCTTACAGGGGACAGTCCAGCCCCAGCATTTT

clone size: -
J gene: TRBJ2-7
V gene: TRBV20-1
D gene: -
CDR3 protein: CSARGGNGYEQYF
CDR3 DNA: TGCAGTGCTAGAGGGGGGAACGGCTACGAGCAGTACTTC

clone size: many
J gene: TRBJ1-1
V gene: TRBV19
D gene: -
CDR3 protein: CASSIELSGGFEAFF
CDR3 DNA: TGTGCCAGTAGTATCGAATTGTCCGGAGGATTTGAAGCTTTCTTT

clone size: few
J gene: TRBJ2-5
V gene: TRBV3-1
D gene: TRBD2
CDR3 protein: CASSQGTSGGWTQYF
CDR3 DNA: TGTGCCAGCAGCCAGGGGACTAGCGGGGGATGGACCCAGTACTTC

clone size: few
J gene: TRBJ2-7
V gene: TRBV7-8
D gene: -
CDR3 protein: CASSAGDNSYEQYF
CDR3 DNA: TGTGCCAGCAGCGCGGGGGACAACTCCTACGAGCAGTACTTC

clone size: few
J gene: TRBJ2-3
V gene: TRBV7-2
D gene: TRBD2
CDR3 protein: CASSLAGGRTDTQYF
CDR3 DNA: TGTGCCAGCAGCCTAGCGGGGGGGCGGACAGATACGCAGTATTTT

clone size: many
J gene: TRBJ2-2
V gene: TRBV5-5
D gene: -
CDR3 protein: CASRAGHISTGELFF
CDR3 DNA: TGTGCCAGCAGGGCTGGGCATATATCCACCGGGGAGCTGTTTTTT

clone size: few
J gene: TRBJ2-5
V gene: TRBV4-3
D gene: -
CDR3 protein: CASSPSVGGGTQYF
CDR3 DNA: TGCGCCAGCAGCCCGAGTGTGGGGGGAGGGACCCAGTACTTC

clone size: many
J gene: TRBJ2-3
V gene: TRBV25-1
D gene: -
CDR3 protein: CASSDWTAVGTDTQYF
CDR3 DNA: TGTGCCAGCAGTGACTGGACGGCAGTGGGCACAGATACGCAGTATTTT

clone size: -
J gene: TRBJ2-3
V gene: TRBV6-5
D gene: TRBD1
CDR3 protein: CASSLQGADTQYF
CDR3 DNA: TGTGCCAGCAGTTTGCAGGGGGCAGATACGCAGTATTTT

clone size: -
J gene: TRBJ1-4
V gene: TRBV6-5
D gene: -
CDR3 protein: CASSYGSGDEKLFF
CDR3 DNA: TGTGCCAGCAGTTATGGGTCAGGTGATGAAAAACTGTTTTTT

clone size: many
J gene: TRBJ1-2
V gene: TRBV6-1
D gene: -
CDR3 protein: CASSERQAPYGYTF
CDR3 DNA: TGTGCCAGCAGTGAACGACAGGCGCCGTATGGCTACACCTTC

clone size: few
J gene: TRBJ2-7
V gene: TRBV15
D gene: -
CDR3 protein: CATSRDLGIAFSYEQYF
CDR3 DNA: TGTGCCACCAGCAGAGATCTGGGTATAGCGTTTTCTTACGAGCAGTACTTC

clone size: many
J gene: TRBJ2-5
V gene: TRBV25-1
D gene: TRBD1
CDR3 protein: CASIKEQGAGETQYF
CDR3 DNA: TGTGCCAGCATTAAGGAACAGGGGGCGGGAGAGACCCAGTACTTC

clone size: few
J gene: TRBJ2-7
V gene: TRBV9
D gene: TRBD1
CDR3 protein: CASSLGQGAVEQYF
CDR3 DNA: TGTGCCAGCAGCTTGGGACAGGGGGCAGTCGAGCAGTACTTC

clone size: -
J gene: TRBJ2-1
V gene: TRBV5-1
D gene: TRBD1
CDR3 protein: CASSPWDKGAGEQFF
CDR3 DNA: TGCGCCAGCAGCCCTTGGGACAAGGGGGCGGGTGAGCAGTTCTTC

clone size: few
J gene: TRBJ2-1
V gene: TRBV27
D gene: -
CDR3 protein: CASSPLRGNEQFF
CDR3 DNA: TGTGCCAGCAGTCCACTCAGGGGTAATGAGCAGTTCTTC

clone size: few
J gene: TRBJ2-7
V gene: TRBV30
D gene: -
CDR3 protein: CAWSVHEGPAYEQYF
CDR3 DNA: TGTGCCTGGAGTGTACATGAAGGCCCCGCCTACGAGCAGTACTTC

clone size: few
J gene: TRBJ2-7
V gene: TRBV4-3
D gene: -
CDR3 protein: CASSQDVRADSSYEQYF
CDR3 DNA: TGCGCCAGCAGCCAAGACGTTAGGGCGGATAGCTCCTACGAGCAGTACTTC

clone size: -
J gene: TRBJ2-4
V gene: TRBV20-1
D gene: -
CDR3 protein: CSASGTEAIQYF
CDR3 DNA: TGCAGTGCTAGTGGGACCGAAGCCATTCAGTACTTC